This is a list of T cell receptor beta chains from one sample in a study of glioma-infiltrating T cells. TCRdb reprocessed the multiplex PCR reads via MiXCR and lists one record per CDR3 protein. This table holds more than 350,000 distinct CDR3 sequences, around 38% found once. What was sequenced was glioma tissue, nonneoplastic brain tissue, or PBMCs (not recorded which). The source of these receptors is a human donor with low-grade glioma or glioblastoma, undergoing nonglioma brain surgery, or in good health (not recorded which). The CDR3 runs from the conserved cysteine through the conserved F or W. The order of the fields is clone size, V gene, D gene, J gene, CDR3 DNA, CDR3 protein. The D gene is left open where the match is weak. Clone size is not always given. Where it is, it says once, few, many or a class for expanded clones.

>many|TRBV27|-|TRBJ2-7
TGTGCCAGCAGCCCTGGCGTATCGGGACGAGTAGAGCAGTACTTC
CASSPGVSGRVEQYF
>many|TRBV20-1|-|TRBJ1-2
TGCAGTGCGAAAACAGGGAACTATGGCTACACCTTC
CSAKTGNYGYTF
>many|TRBV20-1|-|TRBJ2-3
TGCAGTGCTAGTAGGGAGAGCACAGATACGCAGTATTTT
CSASRESTDTQYF
>-|TRBV20-1|-|TRBJ1-1
TGCAGTTTGGGAGTGAACACTGAAGCTTTCTTT
CSLGVNTEAFF
>many|TRBV20-1|TRBD1|TRBJ2-7
TGCAGTGCCGCGAACTTACAGGGGGCGCTTTTCGAGCAGTACTTC
CSAANLQGALFEQYF
>-|TRBV20-1|-|TRBJ1-4
TGCAGTGCTGGCCGGACGTCAACTAATGAAAAACTGTTTTTT
CSAGRTSTNEKLFF
>-|TRBV6-6|-|TRBJ1-6
TGTGCCAGCAGTTACTCGACCATTGGGATTTCACCCCTCCACTTT
CASSYSTIGISPLHF
>-|TRBV4-1|TRBD1|TRBJ2-7
TGCGCCAGCAGCCAAGGTAGGGACAGGGGGGTTTACGAGCAGTACTTC
CASSQGRDRGVYEQYF
>many|TRBV15|-|TRBJ1-6
TGTGCCACCAGCAGAGTACTAGCTTCACCCCTCCACTTT
CATSRVLASPLHF
>many|TRBV20-1|TRBD1|TRBJ2-3
TGCAGTGCTAGAGATAACAGGGGAGATACGCAGTATTTT
CSARDNRGDTQYF
>few|TRBV6-5|TRBD1|TRBJ2-1
TGTGCCAGCAGTTGGACAGGGGGCCGGTCCTACAGTGAGCAGTTCTTC
CASSWTGGRSYSEQFF